The present entry profiles one T cell receptor (beta chain) with its context. The data belong to a study of blood T cell repertoires in COVID-19. Study information: Specimens from acute and convalescent COVID-19 originated in the United States, Italy and Spain.

The authors' processing: Quantification of nucleated cells was approximated via reference gene primer amplification. The repertoire was sequenced with immunoSEQ multiplex PCR; TCRdb's copy has only in-frame clones and lacks some. V and J calls and clone size are those listed in that table; D and trimming were worked out from the DNA. The sample holds around 84,000 clones, about 78% seen once. The length of the CDR3 is 14 residues. In germline, CDR1 is ENHRY, CDR2 SYGVKD. V gave up 5 bases and J gave up 2 bases; unmatched junction bases: 3. During active infection, Seattle patients enrolled and were then monitored through disease.

The J gene is TRBJ2-5, the V gene TRBV10-3, with 9 bases lining up with TRBD2. The origin of this receptor is a man aged 60 to 75 with COVID-19, enrolled during active disease. The sequenced sample consisted of peripheral blood. The CDR3 spells CAISKGLAQETQYF. The CDR3 DNA is TGTGCCATCAGTAAAGGACTAGCGCAAGAGACCCAGTACTTC.